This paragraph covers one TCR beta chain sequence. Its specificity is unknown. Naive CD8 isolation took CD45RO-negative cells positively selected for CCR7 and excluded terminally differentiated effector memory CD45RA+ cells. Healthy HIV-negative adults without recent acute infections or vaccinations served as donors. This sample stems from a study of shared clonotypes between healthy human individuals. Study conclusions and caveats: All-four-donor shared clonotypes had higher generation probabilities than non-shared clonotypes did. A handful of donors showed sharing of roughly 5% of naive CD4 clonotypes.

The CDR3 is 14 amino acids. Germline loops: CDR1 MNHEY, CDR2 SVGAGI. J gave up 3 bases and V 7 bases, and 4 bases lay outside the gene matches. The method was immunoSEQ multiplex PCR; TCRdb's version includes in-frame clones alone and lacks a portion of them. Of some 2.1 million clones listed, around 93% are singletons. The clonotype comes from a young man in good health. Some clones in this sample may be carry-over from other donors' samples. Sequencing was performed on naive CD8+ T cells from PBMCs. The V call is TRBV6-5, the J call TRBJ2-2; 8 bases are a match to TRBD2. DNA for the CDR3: TGTGCCAGCAAAACTAGCGGCCACACCGGGGAGCTGTTTTTT. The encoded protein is CASKTSGHTGELFF.